This T cell receptor (beta chain) was documented in a study of T cells in Graves' hyperthyroidism and ophthalmopathy. Using RNA transcripts as the source, TCR beta CDR3 regions were amplified. The TCR CDR3 was amplified in a first-round RT-PCR using the HTBI primer set. TCRdb reprocessed the multiplex PCR reads with MiXCR, giving one entry per CDR3 protein. The sample holds roughly 600,000 distinct CDR3 sequences, approximately 14% seen once. This clonotype was observed at least ten times. What it binds is unknown. CDR1 SGHRS and CDR2 YFSETQ come from the germline V gene. V lost 4 bases to trimming and J lost 2 bases, with 10 bases between them. The CDR3 is made up of 14 amino acids. Study findings and constraints: The authors' 13 V-J model separated ophthalmopathy from stable hyperthyroidism.

The chain combines TRBV5-1 with TRBJ2-1; D ambiguous. Specimen: blood. The TCR originated in a woman aged 50 to 60 with Graves' ophthalmopathy. The CDR3 bases are TGCGCCAGCAGCCCCGATCCTACCTACAATGAGCAGTTCTTC. It encodes CASSPDPTYNEQFF.